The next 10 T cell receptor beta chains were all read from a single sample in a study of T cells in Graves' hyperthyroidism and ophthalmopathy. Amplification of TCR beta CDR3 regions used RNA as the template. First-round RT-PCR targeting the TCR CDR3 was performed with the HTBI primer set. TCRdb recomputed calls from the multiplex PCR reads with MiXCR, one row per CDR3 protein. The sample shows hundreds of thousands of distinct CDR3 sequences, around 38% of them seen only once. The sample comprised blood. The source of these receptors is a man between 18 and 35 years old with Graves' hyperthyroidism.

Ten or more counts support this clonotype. CDR3 sequence: CASSDHSEETQYF. The CDR3 coding sequence is TGCGCCAGCAGTGACCACTCGGAAGAGACCCAGTACTTC. The genes are TRBV10-2 and TRBJ2-5, with D hard to call. The CDR3 spans 13 residues. With 3 bases removed from V and 3 bases from J, the gap between germline ends came to 8 bases. Germline CDR1 WSHSY, CDR2 SAAADI.

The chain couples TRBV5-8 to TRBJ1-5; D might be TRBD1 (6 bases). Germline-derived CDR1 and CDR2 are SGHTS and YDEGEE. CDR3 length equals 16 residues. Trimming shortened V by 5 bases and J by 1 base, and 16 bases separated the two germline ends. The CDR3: CASRPSRGVSNQPQHF. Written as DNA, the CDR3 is TGTGCCAGCAGGCCCTCCAGGGGTGTGAGCAATCAGCCCCAGCATTTT. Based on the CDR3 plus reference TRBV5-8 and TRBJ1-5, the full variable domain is EAGVTQSPTHLIKTRGQQATLRCSPISGHTSVYWYQQALGLGLQFLLWYDEGEERNRGNFPPRFSGRQFPNYSSELNVNALELEDSALYLCASRPSRGVSNQPQHFGDGTRLSIL.

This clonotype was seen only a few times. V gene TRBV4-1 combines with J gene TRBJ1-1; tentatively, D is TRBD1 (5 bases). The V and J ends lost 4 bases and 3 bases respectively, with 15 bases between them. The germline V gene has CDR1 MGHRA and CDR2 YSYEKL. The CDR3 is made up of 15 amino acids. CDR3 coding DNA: TGCGCCAGCAGCCCTCCCGAGGGGCGCGACACTGAAGCTTTCTTT. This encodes CASSPPEGRDTEAFF.

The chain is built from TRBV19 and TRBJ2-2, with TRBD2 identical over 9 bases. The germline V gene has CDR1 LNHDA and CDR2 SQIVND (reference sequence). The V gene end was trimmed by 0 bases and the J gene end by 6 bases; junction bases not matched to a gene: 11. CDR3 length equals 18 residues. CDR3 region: CASSIDHPGTSYSGELFF. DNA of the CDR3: TGTGCCAGTAGTATAGATCACCCAGGGACTAGCTACTCCGGGGAGCTGTTTTTT.

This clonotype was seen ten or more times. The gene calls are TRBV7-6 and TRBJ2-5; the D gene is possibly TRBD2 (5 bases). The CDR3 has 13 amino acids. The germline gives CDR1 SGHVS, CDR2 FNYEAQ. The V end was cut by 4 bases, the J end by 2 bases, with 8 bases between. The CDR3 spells CASSSRTQETQYF. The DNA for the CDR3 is TGTGCCAGCAGCTCCAGGACTCAAGAGACCCAGTACTTC.

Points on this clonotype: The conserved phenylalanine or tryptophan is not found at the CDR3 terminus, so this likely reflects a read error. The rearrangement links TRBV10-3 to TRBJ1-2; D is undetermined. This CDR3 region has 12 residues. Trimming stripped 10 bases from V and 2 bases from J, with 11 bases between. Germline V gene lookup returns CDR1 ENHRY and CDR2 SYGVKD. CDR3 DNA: TGTGCCAGCGACGGTTACAACTATGGCTACACCCTC. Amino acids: CASDGYNYGYTL.

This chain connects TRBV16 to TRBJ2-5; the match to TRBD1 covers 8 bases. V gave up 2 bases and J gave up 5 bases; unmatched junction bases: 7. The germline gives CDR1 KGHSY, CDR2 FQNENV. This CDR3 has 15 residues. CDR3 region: CASSQPTGGRETQYF. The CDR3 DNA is TGTGCCAGCAGCCAACCTACAGGGGGACGGGAGACCCAGTACTTC.

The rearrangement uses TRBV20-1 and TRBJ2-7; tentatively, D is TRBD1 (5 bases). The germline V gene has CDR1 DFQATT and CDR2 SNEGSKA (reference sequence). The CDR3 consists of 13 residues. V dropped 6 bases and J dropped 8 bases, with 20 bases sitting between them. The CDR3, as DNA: TGCAGTGCAAGTCCAGGGATCGCCTCCAAGCAGTACTTC. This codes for CSASPGIASKQYF.

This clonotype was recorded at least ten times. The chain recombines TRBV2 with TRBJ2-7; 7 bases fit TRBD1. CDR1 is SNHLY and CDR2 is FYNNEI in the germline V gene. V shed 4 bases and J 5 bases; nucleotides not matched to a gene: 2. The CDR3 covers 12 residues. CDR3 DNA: TGTGCCAGCAGTGGCAGGGGGAACGAGCAGTACTTC. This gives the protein CASSGRGNEQYF.

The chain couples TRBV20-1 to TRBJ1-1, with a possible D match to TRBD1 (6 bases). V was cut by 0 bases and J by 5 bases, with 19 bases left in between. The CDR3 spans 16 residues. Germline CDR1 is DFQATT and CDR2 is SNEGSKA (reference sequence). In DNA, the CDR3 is TGCAGTGCTAGAGACCCCGGGACAACCTCGAGAACTGAAGCTTTCTTT. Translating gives CSARDPGTTSRTEAFF.